The 9 T cell receptor beta chains presented below share a single source sample, sequenced in a study of shared clonotypes between healthy human individuals. Assay used: immunoSEQ multiplex PCR; TCRdb lists only in-frame clones, some missing. The sample lists millions of clones, 95% occurring once. Sample: naive CD4+ T cells sorted from blood. The subset was: CD45RA+ positively selected. The receptors were sampled from a man in his late teens or twenties in good health.

CDR3 protein: CASSLDAGGPLEQFF. The CDR3 DNA reads TGTGCCAGCAGCTTAGATGCGGGAGGGCCACTTGAGCAGTTCTTC. The rearrangement uses TRBV7-6 and TRBJ2-1, with 9 nucleotides matching TRBD2. Germline trimming cut 1 base from V and 9 bases from J; bases unmatched to any gene: 7. The CDR3 contains 15 residues. Per germline, CDR1 SGHVS and CDR2 FNYEAQ.

V usage is TRBV13 and J usage is TRBJ2-1, with D tentatively TRBD1 (6 bases). V dropped 4 bases and J dropped 5 bases, with 9 bases sitting between them. Germline V gene data show CDR1 as PRHDT and CDR2 as FYEKMQ (reference sequence). The CDR3 has 13 residues. CDR3 DNA: TGTGCCAGCAGCTCACGGACAGACAATGAGCAGTTCTTC. This sequence encodes CASSSRTDNEQFF.

The chain recombines TRBV5-6 with TRBJ2-7; a possible D gene is TRBD2 (5 bases). Germline CDR1 reads SGHDT; CDR2 reads YYEEEE. V was clipped by 1 base and J by 3 bases, with 8 bases between them. The CDR3 is 13 amino acids. CDR3 loop: CASSLTGFYEQYF. The CDR3 region has the DNA TGTGCCAGCAGCTTGACGGGATTCTACGAGCAGTACTTC.

This clone was detected a few times. The chain joins TRBV21-1 to TRBJ1-2; the D call in the table, TRBD1, was not verified against the DNA. TRBV21-1 is given as a pseudogene. CDR3 length: 14 amino acids. The CDR3 protein is CASSLEGTVSGYTF. The CDR3 DNA reads TGTGCCAGCAGCCTCGAGGGGACAGTGTCTGGCTACACCTTC.

V gene TRBV28 combines with J gene TRBJ1-1, with 7 bases lining up with TRBD1. The germline gives CDR1 MDHEN, CDR2 SYDVKM. The trim removed 3 bases at V and 4 bases at J, leaving 8 bases unmatched. The CDR3 totals 15 residues. The CDR3 sequence: CASSFHDRAGTEAFF. The CDR3 nucleotides are TGTGCCAGCAGTTTCCACGACAGGGCGGGCACTGAAGCTTTCTTT.

This sequence joins TRBV5-1 and TRBJ1-2; D call uncertain. Germline V CDR1 and CDR2: SGHRS, YFSETQ. Trimming removed 0 bases from V and 5 bases from J, with 11 bases in between. The CDR3 is 14 residues long. CDR3 sequence (DNA): TGCGCCAGCAGCTTGGTTGGTGAAGAGTATGGCTACACCTTC. Amino acid sequence: CASSLVGEEYGYTF.

The chain employs TRBV27 and TRBJ2-5, with no clear D. Germline CDR1 reads MNHEY; CDR2 reads SMNVEV (reference sequence). This CDR3 contains 14 residues. Trimming left V 2 bases short and J 4 bases short, with 11 bases between. This CDR3 is CASSLRRSLETQYF. The CDR3 nucleotides are TGTGCCAGCAGTTTACGGCGCAGTTTAGAGACCCAGTACTTC.

The chain uses TRBV5-1 and TRBJ2-2; tentative D call: TRBD2 (5 bases). The CDR3 length is 14 residues. V lost 2 bases and J 5 bases, leaving 10 bases between the germline ends. CDR1 SGHRS and CDR2 YFSETQ come from the germline V gene. The CDR3 is CASSFQSGTGELFF. The CDR3 coding sequence is TGCGCCAGCAGCTTTCAGTCGGGGACCGGGGAGCTGTTTTTT.

The chain has TRBV27 and TRBJ1-2, with D unresolved. CDR3 length: 15 amino acids. Trimming took off 4 bases at V and 0 bases at J, with 12 bases between the two ends. Germline CDR1 MNHEY, CDR2 SMNVEV (reference sequence). The CDR3 nucleotides read TGTGCCAGCAGTTCCCGGGCCCTAGCTAACTATGGCTACACCTTC. It yields the protein CASSSRALANYGYTF.